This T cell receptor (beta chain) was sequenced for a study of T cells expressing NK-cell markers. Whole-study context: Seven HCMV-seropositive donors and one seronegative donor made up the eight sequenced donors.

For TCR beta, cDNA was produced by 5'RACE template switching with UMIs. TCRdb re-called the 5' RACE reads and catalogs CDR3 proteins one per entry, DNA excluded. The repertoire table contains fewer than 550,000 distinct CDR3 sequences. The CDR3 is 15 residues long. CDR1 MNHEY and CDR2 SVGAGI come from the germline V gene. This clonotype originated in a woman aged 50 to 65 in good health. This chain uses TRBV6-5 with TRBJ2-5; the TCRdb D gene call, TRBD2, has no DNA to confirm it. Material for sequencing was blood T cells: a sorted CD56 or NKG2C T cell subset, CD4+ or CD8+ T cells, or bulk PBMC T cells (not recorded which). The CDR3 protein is CASSYGWVGGETQYF.